The 2 T cell receptor beta chains below come from one sample, sequenced in a study of T cell responses to AZD1222 COVID-19 vaccine. The method was immunoSEQ multiplex PCR; TCRdb's version includes in-frame clones alone and lacks a portion of them. The sample records 150,000 to 200,000 clones, 90% to 95% being singletons. The sample in question was peripheral blood, obtained on day 0 of AZD1222 vaccination. The receptors here all came from an adult in good health.

The rearrangement uses TRBV13 and TRBJ2-3, with D possibly TRBD2 on 5 matching bases. The V and J ends lost 6 bases and 6 bases respectively, with 19 bases between them. The CDR3 is 15 residues long. Germline CDR1 and CDR2: PRHDT and FYEKMQ (reference sequence). CDR3: CASRRRTSPEDTQYF. In DNA form, the CDR3 reads TGTGCCAGCAGACGCCGGACTTCCCCGGAGGATACGCAGTATTTT. Full variable domain (rest looked up from reference TRBV13 and TRBJ2-3): AAGVIQSPRHLIKEKRETATLKCYPIPRHDTVYWYQQGPGQDPQFLISFYEKMQSDKGSIPDRFSAQQFSDYHSELNMSSLELGDSALYFCASRRRTSPEDTQYFGPGTRLTVL.

J is TRBJ2-2 and V is TRBV5-4, with D perhaps matching TRBD1 (6 bases). The CDR3 has 14 amino acids. Germline V gene data show CDR1 as SGHNT and CDR2 as YYREEE (reference sequence). The germline V and J ends were trimmed by 2 bases and 1 base, with 6 bases remaining between them. In nucleotides, the CDR3 is TGTGCCAGCAGCTTAGGGGGGAACACCGGGGAGCTGTTTTTT. This gives the protein CASSLGGNTGELFF.